The T cell receptor beta chain under discussion was sequenced for a study of blood T cell repertoires in COVID-19. CDR3 length: 14 amino acids. V gave up 1 base and J gave up 2 bases, with 7 bases separating them. The germline V gene encodes CDR1 SGHRS and CDR2 YFSETQ. The assay was immunoSEQ multiplex PCR, and TCRdb's table has in-frame clones only and misses some. Among about 150,000 clones listed, more than 80% were seen once. This rearrangement joins TRBV5-1 to TRBJ1-3, with D unresolved. The origin of this receptor is a man aged 60-69 years with acute or convalescent COVID-19. Sequenced: peripheral blood. The DNA for the CDR3 is TGCGCCAGCAGCTTGACACAGACTGGAAACACCATATATTTT. Amino acid sequence: CASSLTQTGNTIYF.